This T cell receptor (beta chain) originates from a study of T cell responses to AZD1222 COVID-19 vaccine. CDR1 GTSNPN and CDR2 SVGIG come from the germline V gene (reference sequence). V shed 0 bases and J shed 5 bases, with 11 bases lying between them. The CDR3 spans 14 residues. The protocol was immunoSEQ multiplex PCR, while the TCRdb copy is restricted to in-frame clones and leaves out a portion. The sample contains roughly 80,000 clones, roughly nine tenths of which appear only once. The sample was peripheral blood, taken 28 days after the second AZD1222 dose. V is TRBV30 and J is TRBJ1-5; D ambiguous. The clonotype comes from an adult who received the AZD1222 COVID-19 vaccine. The CDR3 bases are TGTGCCTGGAGTGTAGGGATTTCCTATCAGCCCCAGCATTTT. Protein product: CAWSVGISYQPQHF.